This note documents a single T cell receptor (beta chain) sequence. Its cognate antigen has yet to be identified. Base qualities are not recorded, but no much larger clone differs from it by a single base. The immunoSEQ Assay, a bias-controlled multiplex PCR, was used to amplify TCRbeta CDR3 regions from genomic DNA. In the original analysis: The number of nucleated cells in each sample was estimated by amplification of reference gene primers within the assay. To quantify the absolute abundance of each unique TCRbeta CDR3 rearrangement, sequence reads were collapsed and filtered. Productive Simpson clonality was computed per sample as the square root of Simpson's diversity index over productive rearrangements. TCRdb holds this immuneACCESS table with in-frame rearrangements only. Some clones are missing; in checked studies, unresolved V genes explain under half, and the rest has no known cause. The V and J calls and the clone size are those of that table, but D and trimming were determined from the DNA. Counted in this sample were approximately 340,000 clones; around 88% of them appeared once. The ten largest clones capture around 3% of the sample.

The sample originates from a study of blood T cell repertoires in COVID-19 (dated by TCRdb to the early 2020s). Looking at the study overall: Samples covering the acute and convalescent phases of COVID-19 were provided by collaborators in the United States, Italy and Spain. The material from the prospective study consisted of cDNA or gDNA derived from T cells, B-cell-depleted T cells, or PBMCs. Deeply sampled blood TCRbeta repertoires from subjects exposed to, actively infected with, or recovered from COVID-19 were included in the dataset. Samples were obtained from the ongoing ImmuneRACE study (first 160 participants) and from 1,254 subjects provided by 6 global collaborators. The repertoires were released in a freely available public database intended as a resource for research on the immune response to SARS-CoV-2. Sample metadata almost always included a de-identified subject ID, COVID-19 status, age in years and sex. Where available, HLA class I and class II types were taken from metadata supplied by the sample provider and were not determined by assay-based typing.

The CDR3, cysteine through phenylalanine, is 13 amino acids long. Just CDR3 DNA is preserved here, 39 bases in frame from base 1. CDR1 and CDR2, per the germline V gene, are MDHEN and SYDVKM. Trimming costs V 4 bases and J 7 bases, and their ends lie 11 bases apart. Overall study results and their limits: The quantity of clinical and demographic metadata differed by source and by participant and was supplied without curation.

The collaborating institutions used their own protocols to collect whole blood in K2EDTA tubes. For TCRbeta analysis, collaborator samples were shipped as frozen whole blood, as isolated PBMCs, or as DNA extracted from either sample type. The receptor was isolated from a man younger than 45 with active or convalescent COVID-19. The specimen was peripheral blood. The V and J genes are TRBV28 and TRBJ1-3; TRBD1 could be the D gene, as 6 bases match. The CDR3 region reads CASSSGTPNTIYF. The DNA is as follows: TGTGCCAGCAGTTCCGGGACACCGAACACCATATATTTT.